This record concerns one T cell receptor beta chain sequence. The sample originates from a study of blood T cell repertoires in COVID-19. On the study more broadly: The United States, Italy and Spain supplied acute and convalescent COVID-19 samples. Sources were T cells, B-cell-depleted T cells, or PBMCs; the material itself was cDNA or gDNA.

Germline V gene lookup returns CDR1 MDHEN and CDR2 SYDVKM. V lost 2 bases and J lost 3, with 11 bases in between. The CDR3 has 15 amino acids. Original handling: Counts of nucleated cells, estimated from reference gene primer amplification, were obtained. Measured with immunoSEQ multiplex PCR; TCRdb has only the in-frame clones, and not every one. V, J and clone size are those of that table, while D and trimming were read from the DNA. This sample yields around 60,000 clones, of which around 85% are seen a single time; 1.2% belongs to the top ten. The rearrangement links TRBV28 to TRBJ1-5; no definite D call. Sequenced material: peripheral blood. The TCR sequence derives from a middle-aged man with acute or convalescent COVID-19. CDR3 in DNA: TGTGCCAGCAGTTTAGAGGCCGCTAACAATCAGCCCCAGCATTTT. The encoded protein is CASSLEAANNQPQHF.